What follows is one T cell receptor beta chain and its context. Its antigen is currently unknown. At one of its ends the junction is not consistent with the germline gene, which may arise from a read error. Looked up from germline, CDR1 is SGHTA and CDR2 is FQGNSA. The CDR3 totals 14 residues. The data belong to a study of human T cells and chemical hapten exposure. General study findings and limits: TCRs at high frequency, those above 1 in 1000, did not change with DPC sensitization.

Stated time point: patch test 2, 6 weeks after DPC sensitization. Treatment noted: therapeutic diphenylcyclopropenone sensitization with weekly scalp DPC. One entry per CDR3 protein, called by TCRdb with MiXCR from the RACE reads. The sample has roughly 92,000 distinct CDR3 sequences, roughly an eighth seen once. The source material was whole blood, sampled in connection with sensitization to the hapten diphenylcyclopropenone (DPC). The receptor was isolated from a woman in her forties with alopecia areata. Some clones in this sample may be carry-over from other donors' samples. The rearrangement joins TRBV7-2 to TRBJ2-3; D is ambiguous. This chain's CDR3 is CASSLGLDGDTQNF. In nucleotides, the CDR3 is TGTGCCAGCAGCTTGGGGTTAGACGGCGATACGCAGAATTTT.